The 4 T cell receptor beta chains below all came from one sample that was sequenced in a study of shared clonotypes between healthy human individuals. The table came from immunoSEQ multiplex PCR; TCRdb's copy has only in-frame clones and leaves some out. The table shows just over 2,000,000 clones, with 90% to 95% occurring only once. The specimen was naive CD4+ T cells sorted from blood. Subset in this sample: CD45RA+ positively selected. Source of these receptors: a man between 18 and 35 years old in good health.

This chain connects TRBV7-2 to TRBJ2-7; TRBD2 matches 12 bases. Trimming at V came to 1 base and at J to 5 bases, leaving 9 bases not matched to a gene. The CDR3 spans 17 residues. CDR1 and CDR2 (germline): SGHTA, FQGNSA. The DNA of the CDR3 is TGTGCCAGCAGCTTAGTGGAGCTAGCGGGAGGGAGGGACGAGCAGTACTTC. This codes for CASSLVELAGGRDEQYF.

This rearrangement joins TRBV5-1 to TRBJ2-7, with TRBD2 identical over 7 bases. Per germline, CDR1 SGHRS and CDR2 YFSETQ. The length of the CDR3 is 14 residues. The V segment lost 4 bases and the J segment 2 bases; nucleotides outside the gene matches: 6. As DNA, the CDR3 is TGCGCCAGCAGCGGGGGGGACGTAACCTACGAGCAGTACTTC. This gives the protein CASSGGDVTYEQYF. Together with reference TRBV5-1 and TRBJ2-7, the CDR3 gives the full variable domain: KAGVTQTPRYLIKTRGQQVTLSCSPISGHRSVSWYQQTPGQGLQFLFEYFSETQRNKGNFPGRFSGRQFSNSRSEMNVSTLELGDSALYLCASSGGDVTYEQYFGPGTRLTVT.

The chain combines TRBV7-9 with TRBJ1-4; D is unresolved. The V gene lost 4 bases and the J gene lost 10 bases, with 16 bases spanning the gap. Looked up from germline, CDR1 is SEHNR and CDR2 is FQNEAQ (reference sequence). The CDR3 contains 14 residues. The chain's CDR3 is CASSSTKGYGKLFF. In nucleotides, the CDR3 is TGTGCCAGCAGCTCAACGAAGGGATATGGAAAACTGTTTTTT.

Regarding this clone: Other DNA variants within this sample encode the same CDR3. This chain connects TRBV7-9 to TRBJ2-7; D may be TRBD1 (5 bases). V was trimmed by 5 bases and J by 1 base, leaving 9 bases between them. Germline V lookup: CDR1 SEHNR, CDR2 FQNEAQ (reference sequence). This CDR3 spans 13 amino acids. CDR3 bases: TGTGCCAGCAGCCGCGACAGTTCCTACGAGCAGTACTTC. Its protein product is CASSRDSSYEQYF. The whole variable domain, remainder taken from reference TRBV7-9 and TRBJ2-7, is DTGVSQNPRHKITKRGQNVTFRCDPISEHNRLYWYRQTLGQGPEFLTYFQNEAQLEKSRLLSDRFSAERPKGSFSTLEIQRTEQGDSAMYLCASSRDSSYEQYFGPGTRLTVT.